These T cell receptor beta chains were read from a single sample in a study of T cells expressing NK-cell markers. Following a re-call of the 5' RACE reads, TCRdb has one entry per CDR3 protein and lacks DNA. Its listing shows 200,000 to 300,000 distinct CDR3 sequences. Material for sequencing was blood T cells: a sorted CD56 or NKG2C T cell subset, CD4+ or CD8+ T cells, or bulk PBMC T cells (not recorded which). These receptors were obtained from a woman between 18 and 75 years old in good health. CDR3s include the opening cysteine and the closing phenylalanine or tryptophan.

v_call	j_call	cdr3_aa
TRBV15	TRBJ2-2	CATSRDRVGELFF
TRBV19	TRBJ2-3	CASKDRAADTQYF
TRBV10-3	TRBJ1-1	CAISVEGREAFF
TRBV20-1	TRBJ2-1	CSARVLGQLYNEQFF
TRBV7-3	TRBJ2-2	CASSLAGRYTGELFF
TRBV12-3/TRBV12-4	TRBJ1-6	CASTPGNSPLHF
TRBV5-5	TRBJ2-6	CASSLGWASGANVLTF
TRBV18	TRBJ2-3	CASSGTGGIDTQYF
TRBV20-1	TRBJ2-7	CSARLGGPYEQYF
TRBV7-9	TRBJ1-6	CASSLAPGTNSPLHF
TRBV6-1	TRBJ2-3	CASSRRHLSTDTQYF
TRBV5-5	TRBJ2-2	CASLRTGGNTGELFF
TRBV5-4	TRBJ2-5	CASSLGQGTLQETQNF
TRBV29-1	TRBJ2-2	CSVAGTENTGELFF
TRBV20-1	TRBJ2-3	CSARDSQTNTDTQYF
TRBV20-1	TRBJ2-2	CSASSGGNTGELFF
TRBV20-1	TRBJ2-1	CSIPTRDNEQFF
TRBV19	TRBJ2-1	CASSGRTPSIYNEQFF
TRBV27	TRBJ1-4	CASSPWDRDDEKLFF
TRBV6-5	TRBJ1-4	CASSYSIGGTGVEKLFF
TRBV24-1	TRBJ1-5	CATSDPTPTGQGQPQHF
TRBV15	TRBJ1-1	CATSRDRDRSEAFF
TRBV20-1	TRBJ1-1	CSAKWFGRGTEAFF
TRBV5-5	TRBJ1-1	CASSLAVAARRVDTEAFF
TRBV20-1	TRBJ2-1	CSASSRAGVREQFF
TRBV10-3	TRBJ2-2	CAISEIRGDTGELFF